This T cell receptor beta chain was sequenced in a study of naive and memory T cell subsets. Both TRBC1 and TRBC2 were covered by a beta constant-region primer of two equimolar oligonucleotides. TCRdb reprocessed the UMI-ligation and nested PCR reads via MiXCR and lists one record per CDR3 protein. This sample has approximately 85,000 distinct CDR3 sequences, with 7% to 8% found just once. This clonotype came up many times. The V gene lost 4 bases and the J gene lost 3 bases, with 16 bases spanning the gap. This CDR3 comprises 16 residues. Germline CDR1 KGHDR, CDR2 SFDVKD. This TCR came from a human donor in good health. Sequenced: central memory CD4+ T cells from blood. The rearrangement uses TRBV24-1 and TRBJ2-3, with a possible D match to TRBD2 (5 bases). The CDR3 here is CATSDNSLERTDTQYF. In nucleotides, the CDR3 is TGTGCCACCAGTGACAATTCCCTTGAGCGGACAGATACGCAGTATTTT.